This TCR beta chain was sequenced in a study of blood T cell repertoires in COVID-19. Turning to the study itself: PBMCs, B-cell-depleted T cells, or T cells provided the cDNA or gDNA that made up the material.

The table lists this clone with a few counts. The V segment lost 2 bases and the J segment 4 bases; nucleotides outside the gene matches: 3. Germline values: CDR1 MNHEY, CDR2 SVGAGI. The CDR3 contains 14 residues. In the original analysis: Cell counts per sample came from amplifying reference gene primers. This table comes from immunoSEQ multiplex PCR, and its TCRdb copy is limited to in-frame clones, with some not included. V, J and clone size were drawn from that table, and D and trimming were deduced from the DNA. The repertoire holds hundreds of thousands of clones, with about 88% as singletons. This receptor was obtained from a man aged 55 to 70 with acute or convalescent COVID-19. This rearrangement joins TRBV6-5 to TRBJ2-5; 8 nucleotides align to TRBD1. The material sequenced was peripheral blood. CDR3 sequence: CASSYGTGRETQYF. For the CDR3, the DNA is TGTGCCAGCAGTTACGGGACAGGCCGAGAGACCCAGTACTTC.